A single T cell receptor (beta chain) is shown here with its context. These data belong to a study of blood T cell repertoires in COVID-19. Assay used: immunoSEQ multiplex PCR; TCRdb lists only in-frame clones, some missing. Found here are around 130,000 clones, roughly 90% of them singletons; the top ten hold about 2.1%. CDR3 length: 13 amino acids. V lost 0 bases and J 4 bases, leaving 8 bases between the germline ends. The V gene's germline CDR1 is SGHRS and CDR2 YFSETQ. The specimen sequenced was peripheral blood. V usage is TRBV5-1 and J usage is TRBJ2-7; D unclear. The receptor's source is a man aged 65 to 79 with active COVID-19. CDR3 sequence: CASSLEWSYEQYF. The CDR3 nucleotides read TGCGCCAGCAGCTTGGAATGGAGTTACGAGCAGTACTTC.